A single sample gave rise to the 9 T cell receptor beta chains below, sequenced in a study of vaccination and CD4 T cells after COVID-19. With the Oncomine TCR Beta short-read assay, DNA from cultured CD4+ T cells was sequenced. TCRdb called the PCR reads again in MiXCR, with one record for every CDR3 protein. The table has about 9,600 distinct CDR3 sequences, 20% to 30% seen once. The antigens of these receptors remain unknown. Regarding treatment: roughly ten-day PBMC culture with coronavirus spike peptide pools or control peptides (ViraFEST assay). Sequencing used CD4+ T cells from blood, cultured in vitro, obtained after SARS-CoV-2 vaccination. Source of these receptors: a human donor who had recovered from COVID-19.

CDR3 sequence reads: CASSYRQGVTDTQYF. CDR3 bases: TGTGCCAGCAGTTACAGGCAGGGAGTAACAGATACGCAGTATTTT. The chain couples TRBV6-5 to TRBJ2-3; tentatively, D is TRBD1 or TRBD2 (5 bases each). The ends were cut back, 2 bases at V and 3 bases at J, with 12 bases in the middle. CDR1 MNHEY and CDR2 SVGAGI come from the germline V gene. The CDR3 covers 15 residues.

V usage is TRBV20-1 and J usage is TRBJ1-3; the match to TRBD1 covers 8 bases. V dropped 3 bases and J dropped 4; count of bases not matched to a gene: 5. From germline, CDR1 is DFQATT and CDR2 SNEGSKA (reference sequence). The CDR3 consists of 14 residues. CDR3 loop: CSASGQGSGNTIYF. The CDR3 DNA is TGCAGTGCTAGCGGACAGGGATCCGGAAACACCATATATTTT.

V is TRBV19 and J is TRBJ1-2; 10 positions agree with TRBD1. Germline assignment: CDR1 LNHDA and CDR2 SQIVND (reference sequence). CDR3 length equals 13 residues. J gave up 10 bases and V 4 bases, and 6 bases lay outside the gene matches. CDR3 sequence reads: CASSTIGQGVYTF. The CDR3, as DNA: TGTGCCAGTAGTACCATTGGACAGGGGGTCTACACCTTC.

This clonotype was observed a handful of times. The chain recombines TRBV29-1 with TRBJ1-5; D remains unclear. The CDR3 covers 14 residues. V was clipped by 6 bases and J by 4 bases, with 16 bases between them. CDR1 SQVTM and CDR2 ANQGSEA come from the germline V gene. The CDR3 DNA is TGCAGCGTCGTAGACGACACGGAGAATCAGCCCCAGCATTTT. Protein product: CSVVDDTENQPQHF.

The genes are TRBV7-2 and TRBJ1-4; 7 bases are shared with TRBD1. CDR3 length: 14 residues. Trimming removed 6 bases from V and 11 bases from J; junction bases left unmatched: 12. Germline-derived CDR1 and CDR2 are SGHTA and FQGNSA. Here the CDR3 DNA reads TGTGCCAGCAGACAAACAGGGGATGACGGGAAACTGTTTTTT. Translated: CASRQTGDDGKLFF.

The V gene is TRBV27, the J gene TRBJ1-5; 8 bases match TRBD1. This CDR3 contains 16 residues. The junction had 8 bases not matched to a gene; V was cut back by 6 bases and J by 1 base. Germline V gene lookup returns CDR1 MNHEY and CDR2 SMNVEV (reference sequence). CDR3 coding DNA: TGTGCCAGCAGCCCGCGGACAGGGCTCAGCAATCAGCCCCAGCATTTT. Its protein is CASSPRTGLSNQPQHF.

The gene calls are TRBV29-1 and TRBJ1-2; TRBD1 aligns across 10 bases. V lost 6 bases to trimming and J lost 4 bases; unmatched junction nucleotides: 8. The germline CDR1 and CDR2 sequences are SQVTM and ANQGSEA. The CDR3 covers 14 residues. CDR3 DNA: TGCAGCGTAGACAGGGGGCAGACGGGCTATGGCTACACCTTC. Amino acid sequence: CSVDRGQTGYGYTF.

A few counts support this clonotype. The V and J genes are TRBV20-1 and TRBJ2-2, with D unclear. The CDR3 contains 14 residues. V dropped 0 bases and J dropped 7 bases, with 12 bases sitting between them. The germline V gene encodes CDR1 DFQATT and CDR2 SNEGSKA (reference sequence). The CDR3 nucleotides are TGCAGTGCTAGAGATCCCCAGAGGATCGGGGAGCTGTTTTTT. Translation: CSARDPQRIGELFF.

The chain carries TRBV6-5 and TRBJ2-1, with no clear D. Germline CDR1 reads MNHEY; CDR2 reads SVGAGI. V lost 1 base, J lost 5 bases, and 3 bases lay in between. The CDR3 contains 12 residues. CDR3 in DNA: TGTGCCAGCAGTTACTTGAACAATGAGCAGTTCTTC. Translated: CASSYLNNEQFF.